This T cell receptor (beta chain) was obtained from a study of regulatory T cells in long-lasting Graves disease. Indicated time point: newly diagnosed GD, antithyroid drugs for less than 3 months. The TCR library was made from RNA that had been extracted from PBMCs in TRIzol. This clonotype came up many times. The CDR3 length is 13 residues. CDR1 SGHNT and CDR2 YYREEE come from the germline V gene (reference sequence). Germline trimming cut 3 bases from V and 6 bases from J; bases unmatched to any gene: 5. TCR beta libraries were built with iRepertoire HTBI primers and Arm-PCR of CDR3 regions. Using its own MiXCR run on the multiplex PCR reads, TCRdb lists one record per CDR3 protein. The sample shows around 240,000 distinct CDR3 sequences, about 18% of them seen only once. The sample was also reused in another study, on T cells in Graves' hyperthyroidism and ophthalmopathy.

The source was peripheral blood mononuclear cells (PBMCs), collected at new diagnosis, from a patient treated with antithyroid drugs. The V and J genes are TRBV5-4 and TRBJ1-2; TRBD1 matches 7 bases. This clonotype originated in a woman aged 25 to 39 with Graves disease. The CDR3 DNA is TGTGCCAGCAGCTCCCAGACAGGGAATGGCTACACCTTC. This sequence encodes CASSSQTGNGYTF. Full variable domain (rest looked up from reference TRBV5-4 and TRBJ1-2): ETGVTQSPTHLIKTRGQQVTLRCSSQSGHNTVSWYQQALGQGPQFIFQYYREEENGRGNFPPRFSGLQFPNYSSELNVNALELDDSALYLCASSSQTGNGYTFGSGTRLTVV.